This TCR beta chain is from a study of T cell changes during pregnancy in multiple sclerosis. The protocol was immunoSEQ multiplex PCR, while the TCRdb copy is restricted to in-frame clones and leaves out a portion. The sample lists roughly 80,000 clones, approximately 89% occurring once. Trimming took off 0 bases at V and 8 bases at J, with 8 bases between the two ends. This CDR3 has 12 amino acids. Germline assignment: CDR1 SGHRS and CDR2 YFSETQ. The chain recombines TRBV5-1 with TRBJ1-1; D call uncertain. This specimen was peripheral blood, taken before pregnancy. This TCR derives from a female donor with multiple sclerosis, enrolled in a pregnancy study. In DNA, the CDR3 is TGCGCCAGCAGCTTGGCAGCGCCGGAAGCTTTCTTT. It translates to CASSLAAPEAFF.